The rows below give T cell receptor beta chains drawn from one sample of a study of breast tumors, draining lymph nodes, adjacent tissues. Each CDR3 protein gets one entry after TCRdb re-called the multiplex PCR reads with MiXCR. The repertoire includes 250,000 or so distinct CDR3 sequences, over 30% of them detected once, and more than 0.85% sits in the top ten. The sample comprised axillary lymph node tissue. These receptors all come from a female donor with breast cancer. Some clones in this sample may be carry-over from other donors' samples. CDR3s include the opening cysteine and the closing phenylalanine or tryptophan. The D gene is left open where the match is weak. Size values are once, few and many counts, or a class for expanded clones, and some rows have none.

>TRBV29-1|NA|TRBJ2-5|many
TGCAGCGTTAGGGGGGGCAGGGGAGAGACCCAGTACTTC
CSVRGGRGETQYF
>TRBV19|TRBD1|TRBJ2-7|many
TGTGCCAGTAGTTGGACAGGCTCCTACGAGCAGTACTTC
CASSWTGSYEQYF
>TRBV7-9|TRBD2|TRBJ2-2|many
TGTGCCAGCAGCCCCCCCGACCTAGCGGGAGGGGACACCGGGGAGCTGTTTTTT
CASSPPDLAGGDTGELFF
>TRBV25-1|TRBD2|TRBJ2-1|many
TGTGCCAGCAGTGAACTAGCGGGAGTTGAGTACAATGAGCAGTTCTTC
CASSELAGVEYNEQFF
>TRBV11-2|NA|TRBJ2-3|many
TGTGCCAGCAGCTTAGTCCGCGGCGCTCACACAGATACGCAGTATTTT
CASSLVRGAHTDTQYF
>TRBV7-8|NA|TRBJ2-7|many
TGTGCCAGCAGCCCCTATAGCGATGAGTACGAGCAGTACTTC
CASSPYSDEYEQYF
>TRBV4-3|NA|TRBJ2-7|many
TGCGCCAGCAGCCAAGACGGGGGGCGTAATGACGAGCAGTACTTC
CASSQDGGRNDEQYF
>TRBV12-3/TRBV12-4|TRBD1|TRBJ1-5|many
TGTGCCAGCAGTAATACAGGGGGCTCAGGCAATCAGCCCCAGCATTTT
CASSNTGGSGNQPQHF
>TRBV6-2/TRBV6-3|TRBD2|TRBJ2-5|few
TGTGCCAGCAGTTCCGATCGACTAGCCTCGGGAGAGACCCAGTACTTC
CASSSDRLASGETQYF
>TRBV7-2|NA|TRBJ1-5|few
TGTGCCAGCAGCTTAATTTGGAGGAATAGCAATCAGCCCCAGCATTTT
CASSLIWRNSNQPQHF
>TRBV19|NA|TRBJ2-7|many
TGTGCCAGTAGTCCCGGGACAACTTTCTACGAGCAGTACTTC
CASSPGTTFYEQYF
>TRBV20-1|NA|TRBJ1-3|many
TGCAGTGCTAGAAGGGGCGCTGGAAACACCATATATTTT
CSARRGAGNTIYF
>TRBV6-5|NA|TRBJ1-1|NA
TGTGCCAGCAGTTACTCGACAGACACTAAAGCTTTCTTT
CASSYSTDTKAFF
>TRBV27|TRBD1|TRBJ1-6|many
TGTGCCAGCCGACAGGGAATTCATTCACCCCTCCACTTT
CASRQGIHSPLHF
>TRBV7-6|NA|TRBJ1-2|NA
TGTGCCAGCAGCCGACTAGCGGGTAACTATGGCTACACCTTC
CASSRLAGNYGYTF
>TRBV20-1|NA|TRBJ2-1|NA
TGCAGTGCTAGCGGGACGACCGACTCCTACAATGAGCGGTTCTTC
CSASGTTDSYNERFF
>TRBV29-1|TRBD2|TRBJ2-1|NA
TGCAGCGTTGATTACCTGGGGACTAATGAGCAGCTCTTC
CSVDYLGTNEQLF
>TRBV7-8|TRBD1|TRBJ2-7|many
TGTGCCAGCAGCTCCGGGGACAGAGCCTACGAGCAGTACTTC
CASSSGDRAYEQYF
>TRBV20-1|NA|TRBJ2-1|NA
TGCAGTGCTAGACCCATGGGTGAGCAGTCCTTC
CSARPMGEQSF
>TRBV7-6|TRBD1|TRBJ2-7|many
TGTGCCAGCAGAGGGGACAGCTACGAGCAGTACTTC
CASRGDSYEQYF
>TRBV25-1|NA|TRBJ2-3|NA
TGTGCCAGCGGTGGGATAGGGGCATTCACAGATACGCAGTATTTT
CASGGIGAFTDTQYF
>TRBV11-2|NA|TRBJ2-2|many
TGTGCCAGCAGACACACTAGAAATACCGGGGAGCTGTTTTTT
CASRHTRNTGELFF
>TRBV10-1|NA|TRBJ1-4|NA
TGTGCCAGCAGCTCCAGGGGCGGTGAAAAACTGTTTTTT
CASSSRGGEKLFF
>TRBV15|NA|TRBJ1-2|few
TGTGCCACCAGCAGAGATACTTATGGCTACACCTTC
CATSRDTYGYTF
>TRBV7-6|NA|TRBJ2-3|many
TGTGCCAGCAGCTTAAAAGATACGCAGTATTTT
CASSLKDTQYF
>TRBV5-8|NA|TRBJ2-1|many
TGTGCCAGCAGCTCGAGGGTCAGCGGCTACAATGAGCAGTTCTTC
CASSSRVSGYNEQFF
>TRBV4-1|NA|TRBJ2-3|many
TGCGCCAGCAGCGTCGCGACTAGTAGGACGACAGATACGCAGTATTTT
CASSVATSRTTDTQYF
>TRBV7-3|TRBD2|TRBJ2-3|NA
TGTGCCAGCAGCTCGGGAGGGGTCCGTACGCAGTATTTT
CASSSGGVRTQYF
>TRBV5-8|NA|TRBJ1-1|NA
TGTGCCAGCAGCTTGACGACGGTTGAAGCTTTCTTT
CASSLTTVEAFF
>TRBV20-1|NA|TRBJ1-4|many
TGCAGTACGGAAAGACCGGGTATTTATGAAAAACTGTTTTTT
CSTERPGIYEKLFF
>TRBV30|NA|TRBJ2-1|few
TGTGCCTGGAGTGTAACTCGGGAAAGGCAGTTCTTC
CAWSVTRERQFF
>TRBV19|TRBD1|TRBJ2-7|NA
TGTGCCAGTAGTCTTACCGGACAGGGAAACGAGCAGTACTTC
CASSLTGQGNEQYF
>TRBV19|NA|TRBJ2-4|NA
TGTGCCAGTAGTAGACAGGTAGCCAAAAACACTCAGTACTTC
CASSRQVAKNTQYF
>TRBV19|TRBD2|TRBJ2-1|NA
TGTGCCAGTAGTATAGGGGCTCCCAGCGGGGCTAGCTCCTACAATGAGCAGTTCTTC
CASSIGAPSGASSYNEQFF
>TRBV6-1|NA|TRBJ2-6|many
TGTGCCAGCAGCGTTCTCGGCCCTTCTGGGGCCAACGTCCTGACTTTC
CASSVLGPSGANVLTF
>TRBV7-9|TRBD2|TRBJ2-7|many
TGTGCCAGCAGCTTAGGGACTAGAGCCTACGAGCAGTACTTC
CASSLGTRAYEQYF
>TRBV20-1|NA|TRBJ2-5|many
TGCAGTGCTAGAGTGGTAGGGAGCCAAGAGACCCAGTACTTC
CSARVVGSQETQYF
>TRBV5-4|TRBD2|TRBJ2-3|NA
TGTGCCAGCAGCAAGACCGGGACTAGCGGGACCACAGATACGCAGTATTTT
CASSKTGTSGTTDTQYF
>TRBV5-1|TRBD1|TRBJ2-7|NA
TGCGCCAGCAGCTTGGGGTTGCAGGGGGCGGGATACGAGCAGTACTTC
CASSLGLQGAGYEQYF
>TRBV12-3/TRBV12-4|NA|TRBJ1-6|many
TGTGCCAGCAGTTTGGCGACGGGGGCGGCCCCCCTCCACTTT
CASSLATGAAPLHF
>TRBV9|TRBD1|TRBJ2-5|many
TGTGCCAGCAGCGCCGGACAGGGGATCGAAGAGACCCAGTACTTC
CASSAGQGIEETQYF
>TRBV20-1|NA|TRBJ1-2|NA
TGCAGTGCTAGAGCCCCGGCCGGGACTAGCGCGGGAGGCTACACCTTC
CSARAPAGTSAGGYTF
>TRBV2|NA|TRBJ2-5|many
TGTGCCAGCACCATAGGGGGGGTCCAAGAGACCCAGTACTTC
CASTIGGVQETQYF
>TRBV6-1|NA|TRBJ2-7|NA
TGTGCCAGCAGTGAGACTCCTACCTACGAGCAGTACTTC
CASSETPTYEQYF
>TRBV7-7|NA|TRBJ2-2|few
TGTGCTAGCAGCCGAAGTCCCACCGGGGAGCTGTTTTTT
CASSRSPTGELFF
>TRBV15|TRBD2|TRBJ2-5|NA
TGTGCCACCAGCAGCCGGGGGGAAGAGACCCAGTACTTC
CATSSRGEETQYF
>TRBV7-8|NA|TRBJ2-5|NA
NA
CDSSFYICSATGVGETQYF
>TRBV9|NA|TRBJ2-3|many
TGTGCCAGCAGCGTAGGTCCCGGGGATTCGGACGAAAGGTCAGATACGCAGTATTTT
CASSVGPGDSDERSDTQYF